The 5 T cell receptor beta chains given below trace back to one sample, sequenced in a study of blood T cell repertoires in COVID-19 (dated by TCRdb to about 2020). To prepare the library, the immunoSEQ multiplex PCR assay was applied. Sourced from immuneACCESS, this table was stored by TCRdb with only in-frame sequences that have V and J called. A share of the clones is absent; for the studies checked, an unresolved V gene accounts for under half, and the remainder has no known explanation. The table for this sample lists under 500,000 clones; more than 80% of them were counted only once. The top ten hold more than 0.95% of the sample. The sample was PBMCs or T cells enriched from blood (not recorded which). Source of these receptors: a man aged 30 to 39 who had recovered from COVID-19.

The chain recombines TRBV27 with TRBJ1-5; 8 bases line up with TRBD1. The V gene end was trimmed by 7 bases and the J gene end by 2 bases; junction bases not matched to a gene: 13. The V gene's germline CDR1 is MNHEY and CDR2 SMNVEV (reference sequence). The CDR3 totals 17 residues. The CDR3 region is CASKMQSDRGGNQPQHF. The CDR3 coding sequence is TGTGCCAGCAAGATGCAGAGTGACAGGGGAGGCAATCAGCCCCAGCATTTT.

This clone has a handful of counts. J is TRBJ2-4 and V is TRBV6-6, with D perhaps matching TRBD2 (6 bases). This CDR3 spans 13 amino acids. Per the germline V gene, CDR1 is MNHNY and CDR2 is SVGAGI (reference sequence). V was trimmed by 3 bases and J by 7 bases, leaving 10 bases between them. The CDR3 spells CASSYGGVNIQYF. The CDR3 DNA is TGTGCCAGCAGTTATGGAGGGGTCAACATTCAGTACTTC.

DNA for the CDR3: TGTGCCAGCAGTTTTTTCCGGGACACCTATGGCTACACCTTC. Translated, it gives CASSFFRDTYGYTF. The rearrangement links TRBV28 to TRBJ1-2; TRBD1 might be the D (6 bases). Germline CDR1 MDHEN, CDR2 SYDVKM. The ends were cut back, 3 bases at V and 4 bases at J, with 12 bases in the middle. This CDR3 comprises 14 residues.

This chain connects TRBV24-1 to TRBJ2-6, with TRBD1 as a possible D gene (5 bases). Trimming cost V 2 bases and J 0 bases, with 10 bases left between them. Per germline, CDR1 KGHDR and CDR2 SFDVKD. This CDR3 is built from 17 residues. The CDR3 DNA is TGTGCCACCAGTGATTGGCAGGGTAACTCTGGGGCCAACGTCCTGACTTTC. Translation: CATSDWQGNSGANVLTF.

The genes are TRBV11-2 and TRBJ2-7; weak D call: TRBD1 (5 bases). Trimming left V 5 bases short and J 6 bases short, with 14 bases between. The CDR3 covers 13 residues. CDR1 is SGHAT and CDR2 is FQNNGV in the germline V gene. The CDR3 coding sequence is TGTGCCAGCAGCCCTTTCGATCAGGGCGAGCAGTACTTC. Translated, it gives CASSPFDQGEQYF.